The entry below gives a single T cell receptor beta chain sequence along with its context. Antigen specificity is unknown. The sample belongs to a study of cytomegalovirus exposure and HLA in healthy donors. Study conclusions and caveats: It is likely that the observed cluster of highly shared sequence variants was a sequencing artifact.

It was with 60 Vbeta and 13 Jbeta primers that the PCR ran. Sequencing used immunoSEQ multiplex PCR; TCRdb keeps in-frame clones, though not all of them. The repertoire consists of some 120,000 clones, with about 70% occurring once and the leading ten covering approximately 9%. Germline CDR1 and CDR2: SQVTM and ANQGSEA. The CDR3 has 13 residues. V was cut by 3 bases and J by 2 bases, with 10 bases left in between. The origin of this receptor is a young man in good health and CMV-seropositive. The sample consisted of PBMCs. This chain joins TRBV29-1 and TRBJ1-1, with TRBD1 as a possible D gene (5 bases). The CDR3 sequence: CSVEGGVNTEAFF. The CDR3 region has the DNA TGCAGCGTTGAGGGGGGGGTTAACACTGAAGCTTTCTTT.